These 25 T cell receptor beta chains share one sample of origin, sequenced in a study of T-cell reconstitution after alpha-beta-depleted transplantation in children. During its preparation, the TCRbeta library received unique molecular identifiers. TCRdb reprocessed the PCR reads via MiXCR and lists one record per CDR3 protein. The sample lists about 610,000 distinct CDR3 sequences, roughly 10% occurring once. This material consisted of PBMCs from the stem cell graft donor, taken from the stem cell graft. The receptors shown here come from a human donor who donated a stem cell graft to a child with acute myeloid leukemia.

This chain links TRBV5-1 with TRBJ2-5, with a tentative D call TRBD1 (6 bases). V shed 0 bases and J shed 2 bases, with 14 bases lying between them. CDR3 length: 16 residues. Germline V gene sequence: CDR1 SGHRS, CDR2 YFSETQ. In nucleotides, the CDR3 is TGCGCCAGCAGCTTGGGGTCCCGGGACACGCAAGAGACCCAGTACTTC. Protein: CASSLGSRDTQETQYF. Supplemented by reference TRBV5-1 and TRBJ2-5, the full variable domain reads KAGVTQTPRYLIKTRGQQVTLSCSPISGHRSVSWYQQTPGQGLQFLFEYFSETQRNKGNFPGRFSGRQFSNSRSEMNVSTLELGDSALYLCASSLGSRDTQETQYFGPGTRLLVL.

This clonotype was detected many times. V is TRBV6-6 and J is TRBJ2-3; D unresolved. From germline, CDR1 is MNHNY and CDR2 SVGAGI (reference sequence). V was cut by 2 bases and J by 5 bases, with 8 bases left in between. The CDR3 extends over 13 amino acids. CDR3 loop: CASSYPLEDTQYF. The CDR3 nucleotides read TGTGCCAGCAGTTACCCCCTGGAAGATACGCAGTATTTT.

This clonotype was found many times. The chain joins TRBV2 to TRBJ2-6; no reliable D call. Germline values: CDR1 SNHLY, CDR2 FYNNEI. The CDR3 consists of 16 residues. CDR3 DNA sequence: TGTGCTACCAGCTTTTCCCTTGTGGAAGGGGCCAACGTCCTGACTTTC. This translates into CATSFSLVEGANVLTF. Based on the CDR3 plus reference TRBV2 and TRBJ2-6, the full variable domain is EPEVTQTPSHQVTQMGQEVILRCVPISNHLYFYWYRQILGQKVEFLVSFYNNEISEKSEIFDDQFSVERPDGSNFTLKIRSTKLEDSAMYFCATSFSLVEGANVLTFGAGSRLTVL.

The chain is built from TRBV6-1 and TRBJ2-7, with TRBD2 identical over 8 bases. This CDR3 contains 15 residues. The junction had 11 bases not matched to a gene; V was cut back by 6 bases and J by 4 bases. The germline CDR1 and CDR2 sequences are MNHNS and SASEGT. CDR3 protein: CASRDFAGGQYEQYF. The CDR3 DNA is TGTGCCAGCAGGGACTTCGCGGGAGGACAATACGAGCAGTACTTC.

V gene TRBV5-4 combines with J gene TRBJ2-7; D perhaps matches TRBD2 (6 bases). CDR1 and CDR2 (germline): SGHNT, YYREEE (reference sequence). With 1 base removed from V and 4 bases from J, the gap between germline ends came to 15 bases. CDR3 length equals 15 residues. CDR3 loop: CASSLRRGVTYEQYF. The CDR3 nucleotides are TGTGCCAGCAGCTTGAGGCGCGGGGTGACATACGAGCAGTACTTC.

This clonotype was detected a few times. This chain connects TRBV28 to TRBJ1-6; 11 nucleotides agree with TRBD1. Unmatched junction bases numbered 8, after V lost 4 bases and J lost 6 bases. Germline CDR1 reads MDHEN; CDR2 reads SYDVKM. The CDR3 is 17 residues long. CDR3 DNA sequence: TGTGCCAGCAGTTACCCAGGGGGGACAGGGGGTAATTCACCCCTCCACTTT. Translating it yields CASSYPGGTGGNSPLHF.

This clonotype was seen more than once but under ten times. The J gene is TRBJ2-7, the V gene TRBV20-1; 14 bases are shared with TRBD2. Germline CDR1 DFQATT, CDR2 SNEGSKA (reference sequence). After removal of 5 bases from V and 5 bases from J, the junction contained 11 bases not matched to a gene. The CDR3 is made up of 16 amino acids. This chain's CDR3 is CSALHPGLAGVNEQYF. As DNA, the CDR3 is TGCAGTGCTCTTCACCCGGGACTAGCGGGAGTAAACGAGCAGTACTTC.

This chain joins TRBV29-1 and TRBJ2-3; the D gene is possibly TRBD2 (5 bases). Trimming removed 3 bases at V and 0 bases at J, with 10 bases between. This CDR3 has 14 residues. Germline CDR1 and CDR2: SQVTM and ANQGSEA. CDR3 residues: CSVEEEWSTDTQYF. The CDR3 DNA reads TGCAGCGTTGAGGAGGAATGGAGCACAGATACGCAGTATTTT.

This clonotype showed up many times. The CDR3 region has the DNA TGTGCCAGCGGAAGGATTGGCAATGAGCAGTTCTTC. The encoded protein is CASGRIGNEQFF. This chain uses TRBV6-5 with TRBJ2-1; unclear D gene. Germline CDR1 and CDR2: MNHEY and SVGAGI. The V gene lost 8 bases and the J gene lost 6 bases, with 11 bases spanning the gap. This CDR3 is 12 amino acids long.

The sample holds many counts of this clonotype. The J gene is TRBJ1-5, the V gene TRBV29-1; the D gene is possibly TRBD1 (5 bases). The CDR3 is 13 amino acids. The V gene lost 4 bases and the J gene lost 1 base, with 8 bases spanning the gap. Per the germline V gene, CDR1 is SQVTM and CDR2 is ANQGSEA. CDR3 in DNA: TGCAGCGTTGTGACAGTAAGCAATCAGCCCCAGCATTTT. Translating it yields CSVVTVSNQPQHF.

The chain combines TRBV12-3 or TRBV12-4 with TRBJ1-1; tentative D call: TRBD1 (5 bases). Trimming removed 7 bases from V and 5 bases from J, with 20 bases in between. There are 15 residues in the CDR3. The chain's CDR3 is CASTRGGGTGTEAFF. DNA of the CDR3: TGTGCCAGCACTAGGGGCGGGGGGACTGGGACTGAAGCTTTCTTT.

J is TRBJ2-3 and V is TRBV14; D might be TRBD1 or TRBD2, each matching 5 bases. Germline V gives CDR1 SGHDN, CDR2 FVKESK. V was pared by 4 bases and J by 2 bases, with 10 bases between. This CDR3 is built from 14 residues. CDR3 coding DNA: TGTGCCAGCAGCCTTGGGACCGTCACAGATACGCAGTATTTT. This encodes CASSLGTVTDTQYF.

In regard to this clonotype: At one boundary the junction diverges from the germline segment, which might be a read error. J is TRBJ2-6 and V is TRBV12-3 or TRBV12-4; possibly TRBD1 for D (5 bases). The CDR3 covers 15 residues. CDR3 nucleotide sequence: TGTGCCAGCAGTTTAGCAGGATCTGGGGCCAACGTCCTGAATTTC. It translates to CASSLAGSGANVLNF.

This clonotype was counted many times. The V call is TRBV12-3 or TRBV12-4, the J call TRBJ1-5; no clear D. The CDR3 has 12 residues. Between the trimmed V and J ends, which lost 5 bases and 4 bases, there was a span of 6 bases. Here the CDR3 reads CASSQPNQPQHF. Written as DNA, the CDR3 is TGTGCCAGCAGTCAACCGAATCAGCCCCAGCATTTT.

This clonotype was detected once. The chain has TRBV6-2 or TRBV6-3 and TRBJ2-6, with 7 positions matching TRBD1. Germline lookup yields CDR1 MNHEY and CDR2 SVGEGT. The CDR3 loop spans 19 amino acids. The V gene end was trimmed by 2 bases and the J gene end by 0 bases; junction bases not matched to a gene: 10. The CDR3 DNA is TGTGCCAGCAGTTACAGCAGGACAGGCCGCTCCTCTGGGGCCAACGTCCTGACTTTC. Protein product: CASSYSRTGRSSGANVLTF.

This clonotype was observed a few times. The rearrangement links TRBV5-1 to TRBJ2-1; D assignment may be TRBD1 or TRBD2 (5 bases each). The V end lost 2 bases, the J end lost 7 bases, and 19 bases lay between the germline ends. The CDR3 spans 16 residues. Germline CDR1 and CDR2: SGHRS and YFSETQ. Here the CDR3 DNA reads TGCGCCAGCAGCTTCGGGACCCACGAGGCAGTTAATGAGCAGTTCTTC. This encodes CASSFGTHEAVNEQFF.

The V gene is TRBV20-1, the J gene TRBJ1-4, with D tentatively TRBD1 (5 bases). Per germline, CDR1 DFQATT and CDR2 SNEGSKA (reference sequence). CDR3 size: 14 residues. V gave up 5 bases and J gave up 5 bases, with 15 bases separating them. The CDR3 is CSARRGPSNEKLFF. The DNA of the CDR3 is TGCAGTGCTCGGAGGGGACCTAGCAATGAAAAACTGTTTTTT.

This clonotype was seen a few times. The V call is TRBV2, the J call TRBJ1-1; D is unresolved. The length of the CDR3 is 13 residues. In germline, CDR1 is SNHLY, CDR2 FYNNEI. Trimming left V 7 bases short and J 0 bases short, with 9 bases between. CDR3 DNA sequence: TGTGCCAGCACCAGAGGCGTGAACACTGAAGCTTTCTTT. It translates to CASTRGVNTEAFF.

This rearrangement joins TRBV7-8 to TRBJ2-3; TRBD2 matches 15 bases. The CDR3 contains 17 residues. V lost 4 bases, J lost 3 bases, and 5 bases stayed unmatched. The germline V gene has CDR1 SGHVS and CDR2 FQNEAQ. The CDR3 nucleotides are TGTGCCAGCAGCTCACGGACTAGCGGGAGGGCGACAGATACGCAGTATTTT. Translation gives CASSSRTSGRATDTQYF. Variable domain in full (rest from reference TRBV7-8 and TRBJ2-3): GAGVSQSPRYKVAKRGQDVALRCDPISGHVSLFWYQQALGQGPEFLTYFQNEAQLDKSGLPSDRFFAERPEGSVSTLKIQRTQQEDSAVYLCASSSRTSGRATDTQYFGPGTRLTVL.

This clonotype was picked up many times. The chain couples TRBV9 to TRBJ2-1, with a tentative D call TRBD2 (6 bases). The CDR3 covers 16 residues. Germline V gene lookup returns CDR1 SGDLS and CDR2 YYNGEE. V was cut by 0 bases and J by 3 bases, with 13 bases left in between. The CDR3 here is CASSVELTGLYNEQFF. DNA of the CDR3: TGTGCCAGCAGCGTAGAACTTACGGGACTCTACAATGAGCAGTTCTTC.

This clonotype was detected only a few times. The chain has TRBV5-1 and TRBJ2-4; 7 bases match TRBD1. Germline lookup yields CDR1 SGHRS and CDR2 YFSETQ. CDR3 size: 14 residues. J was trimmed by 8 bases and V by 4 bases; bases with no gene match: 9. The CDR3 is CASSSRPGTDIQYF. CDR3 DNA: TGCGCCAGCAGCAGTCGTCCAGGGACAGACATTCAGTACTTC.

In its sample, this clonotype was seen many times. This chain links TRBV20-1 with TRBJ2-1; 12 bases line up with TRBD2. Germline V gene lookup returns CDR1 DFQATT and CDR2 SNEGSKA (reference sequence). This CDR3 is built from 17 residues. J gave up 4 bases and V 4 bases, and 11 bases lay outside the gene matches. CDR3 amino acids: CSAKALAGGRGYNEQFF. In DNA form, the CDR3 reads TGCAGTGCTAAGGCCCTAGCGGGAGGGAGGGGATACAATGAGCAGTTCTTC.

This clonotype was recorded at least ten times. The V call is TRBV27, the J call TRBJ2-7; D perhaps matches TRBD1 (6 bases). The CDR3 contains 13 residues. The germline V gene encodes CDR1 MNHEY and CDR2 SMNVEV (reference sequence). With 3 bases removed from V and 2 bases from J, the gap between germline ends came to 8 bases. The DNA of the CDR3 is TGTGCCAGCAGTTTGGGGACAACCTACGAGCAGTACTTC. Its protein is CASSLGTTYEQYF.

There are a few counts of this clonotype. The V gene is TRBV4-3, the J gene TRBJ2-3, with a possible D match to TRBD2 (5 bases). The CDR3 is 17 amino acids. CDR1 is LGHNA and CDR2 is YSLEER in the germline V gene. The ends were cut back, 0 bases at V and 4 bases at J, with 17 bases in the middle. The CDR3 sequence: CASSQDLASSFPDTQYF. The CDR3, as DNA: TGCGCCAGCAGCCAAGATCTGGCTAGCTCGTTCCCAGATACGCAGTATTTT.

This rearrangement joins TRBV7-3 to TRBJ2-1; D not resolved. CDR3 length equals 16 residues. Germline CDR1 and CDR2: SGHTA and FQGTGA. Trimming took 5 bases from V and 4 from J, leaving 18 bases between them. The CDR3 here is CASSPMAMDEYNEQFF. The CDR3 DNA reads TGTGCCAGCAGCCCCATGGCTATGGATGAGTACAATGAGCAGTTCTTC. Together with reference TRBV7-3 and TRBJ2-1, the CDR3 gives the full variable domain: GAGVSQTPSNKVTEKGKYVELRCDPISGHTALYWYRQSLGQGPEFLIYFQGTGAADDSGLPNDRFFAVRPEGSVSTLKIQRTERGDSAVYLCASSPMAMDEYNEQFFGPGTRLTVL.